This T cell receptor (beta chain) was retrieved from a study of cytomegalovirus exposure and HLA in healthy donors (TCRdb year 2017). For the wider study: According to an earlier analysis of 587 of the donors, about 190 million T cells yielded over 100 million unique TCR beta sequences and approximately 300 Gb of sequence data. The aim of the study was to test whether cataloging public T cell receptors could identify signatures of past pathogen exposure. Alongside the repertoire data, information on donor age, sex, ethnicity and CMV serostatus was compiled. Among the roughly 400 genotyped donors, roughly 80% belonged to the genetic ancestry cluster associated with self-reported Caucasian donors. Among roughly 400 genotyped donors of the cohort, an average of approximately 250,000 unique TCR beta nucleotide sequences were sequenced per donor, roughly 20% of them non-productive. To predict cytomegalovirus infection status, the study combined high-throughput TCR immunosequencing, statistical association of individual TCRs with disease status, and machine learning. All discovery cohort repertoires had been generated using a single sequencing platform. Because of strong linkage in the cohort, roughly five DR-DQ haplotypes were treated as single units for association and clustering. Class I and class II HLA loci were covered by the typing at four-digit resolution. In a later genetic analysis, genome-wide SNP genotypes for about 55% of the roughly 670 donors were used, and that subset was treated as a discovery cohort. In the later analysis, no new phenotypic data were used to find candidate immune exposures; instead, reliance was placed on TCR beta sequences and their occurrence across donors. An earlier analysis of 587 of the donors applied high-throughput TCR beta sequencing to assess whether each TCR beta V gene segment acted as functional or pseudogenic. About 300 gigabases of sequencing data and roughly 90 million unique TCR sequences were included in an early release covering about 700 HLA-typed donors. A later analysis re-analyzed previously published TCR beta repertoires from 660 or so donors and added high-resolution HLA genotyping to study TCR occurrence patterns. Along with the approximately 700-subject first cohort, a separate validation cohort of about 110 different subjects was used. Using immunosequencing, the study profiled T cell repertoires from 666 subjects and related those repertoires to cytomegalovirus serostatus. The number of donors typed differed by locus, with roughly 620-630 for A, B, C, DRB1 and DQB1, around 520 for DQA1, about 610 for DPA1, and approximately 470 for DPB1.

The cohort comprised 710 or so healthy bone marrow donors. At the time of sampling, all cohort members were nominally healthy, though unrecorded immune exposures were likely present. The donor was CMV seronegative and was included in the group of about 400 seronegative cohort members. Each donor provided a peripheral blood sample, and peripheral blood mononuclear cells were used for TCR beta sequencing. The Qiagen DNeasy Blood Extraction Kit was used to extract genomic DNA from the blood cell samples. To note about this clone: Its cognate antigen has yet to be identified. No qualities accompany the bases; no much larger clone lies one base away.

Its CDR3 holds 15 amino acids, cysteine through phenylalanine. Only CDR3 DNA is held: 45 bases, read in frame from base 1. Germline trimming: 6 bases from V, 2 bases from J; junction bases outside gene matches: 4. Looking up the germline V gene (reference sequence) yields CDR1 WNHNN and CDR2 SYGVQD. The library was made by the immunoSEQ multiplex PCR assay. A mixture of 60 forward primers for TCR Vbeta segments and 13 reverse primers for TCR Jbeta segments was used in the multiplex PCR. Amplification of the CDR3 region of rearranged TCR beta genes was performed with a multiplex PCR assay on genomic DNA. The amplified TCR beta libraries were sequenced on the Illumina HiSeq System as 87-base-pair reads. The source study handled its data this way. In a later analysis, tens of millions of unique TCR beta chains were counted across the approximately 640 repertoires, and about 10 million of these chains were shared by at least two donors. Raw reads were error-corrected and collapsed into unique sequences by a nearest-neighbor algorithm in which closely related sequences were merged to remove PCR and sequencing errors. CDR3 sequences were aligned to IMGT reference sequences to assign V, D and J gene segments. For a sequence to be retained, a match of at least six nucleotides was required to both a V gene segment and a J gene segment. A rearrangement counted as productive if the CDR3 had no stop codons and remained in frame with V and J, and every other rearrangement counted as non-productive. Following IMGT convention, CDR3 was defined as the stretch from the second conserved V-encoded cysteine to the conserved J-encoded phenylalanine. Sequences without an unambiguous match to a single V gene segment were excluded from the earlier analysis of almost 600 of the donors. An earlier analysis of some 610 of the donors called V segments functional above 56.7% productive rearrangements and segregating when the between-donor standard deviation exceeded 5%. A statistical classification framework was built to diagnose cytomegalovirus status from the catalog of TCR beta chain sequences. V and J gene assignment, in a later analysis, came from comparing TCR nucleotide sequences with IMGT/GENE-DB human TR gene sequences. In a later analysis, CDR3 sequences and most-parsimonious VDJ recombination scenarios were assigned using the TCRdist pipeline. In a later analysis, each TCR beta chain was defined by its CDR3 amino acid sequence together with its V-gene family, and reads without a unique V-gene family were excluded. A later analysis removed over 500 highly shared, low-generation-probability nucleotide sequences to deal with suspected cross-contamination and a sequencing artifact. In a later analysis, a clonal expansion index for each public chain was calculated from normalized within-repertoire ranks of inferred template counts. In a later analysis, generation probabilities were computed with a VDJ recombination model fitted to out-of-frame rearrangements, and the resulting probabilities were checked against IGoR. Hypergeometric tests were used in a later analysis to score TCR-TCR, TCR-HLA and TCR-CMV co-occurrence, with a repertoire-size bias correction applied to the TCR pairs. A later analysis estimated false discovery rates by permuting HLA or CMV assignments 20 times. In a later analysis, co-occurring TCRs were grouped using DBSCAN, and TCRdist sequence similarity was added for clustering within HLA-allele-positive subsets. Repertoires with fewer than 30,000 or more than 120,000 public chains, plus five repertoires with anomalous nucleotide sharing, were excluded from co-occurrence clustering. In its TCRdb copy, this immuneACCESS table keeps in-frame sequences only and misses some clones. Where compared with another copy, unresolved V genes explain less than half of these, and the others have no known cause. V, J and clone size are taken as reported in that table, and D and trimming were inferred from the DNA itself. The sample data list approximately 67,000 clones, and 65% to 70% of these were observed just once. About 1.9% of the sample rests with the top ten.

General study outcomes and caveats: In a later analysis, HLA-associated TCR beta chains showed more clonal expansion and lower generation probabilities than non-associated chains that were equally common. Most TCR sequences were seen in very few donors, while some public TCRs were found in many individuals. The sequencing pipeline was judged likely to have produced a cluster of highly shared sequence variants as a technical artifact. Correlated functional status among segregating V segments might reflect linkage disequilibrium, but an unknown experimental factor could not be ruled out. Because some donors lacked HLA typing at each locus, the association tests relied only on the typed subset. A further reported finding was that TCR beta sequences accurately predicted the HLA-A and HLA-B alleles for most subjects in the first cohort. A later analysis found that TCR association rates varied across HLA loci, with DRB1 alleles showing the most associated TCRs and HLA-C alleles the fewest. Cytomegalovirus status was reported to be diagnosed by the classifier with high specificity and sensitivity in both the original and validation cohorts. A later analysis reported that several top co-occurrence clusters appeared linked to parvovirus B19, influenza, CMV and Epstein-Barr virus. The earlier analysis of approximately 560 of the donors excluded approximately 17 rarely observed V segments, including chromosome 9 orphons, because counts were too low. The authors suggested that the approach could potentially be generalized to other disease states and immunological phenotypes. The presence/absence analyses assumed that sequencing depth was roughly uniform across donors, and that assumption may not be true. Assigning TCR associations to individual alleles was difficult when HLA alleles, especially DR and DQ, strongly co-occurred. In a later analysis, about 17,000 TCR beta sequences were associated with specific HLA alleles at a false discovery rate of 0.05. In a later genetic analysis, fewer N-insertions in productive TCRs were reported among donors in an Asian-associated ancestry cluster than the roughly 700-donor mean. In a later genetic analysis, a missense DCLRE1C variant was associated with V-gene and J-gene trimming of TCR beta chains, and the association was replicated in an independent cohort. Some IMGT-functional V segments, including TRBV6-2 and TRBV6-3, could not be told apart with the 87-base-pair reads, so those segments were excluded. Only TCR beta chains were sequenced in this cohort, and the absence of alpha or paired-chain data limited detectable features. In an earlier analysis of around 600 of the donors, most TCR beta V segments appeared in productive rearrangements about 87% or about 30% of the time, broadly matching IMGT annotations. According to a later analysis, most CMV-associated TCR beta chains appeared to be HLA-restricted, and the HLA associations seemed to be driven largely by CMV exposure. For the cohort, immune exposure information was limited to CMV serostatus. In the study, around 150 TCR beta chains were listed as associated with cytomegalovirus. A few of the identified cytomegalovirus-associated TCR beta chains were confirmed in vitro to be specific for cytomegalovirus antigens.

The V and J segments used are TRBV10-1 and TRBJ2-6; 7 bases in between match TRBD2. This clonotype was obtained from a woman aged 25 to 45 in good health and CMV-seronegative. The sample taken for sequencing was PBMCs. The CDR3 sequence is CASRPGLAGANVLTF. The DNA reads TGCGCCAGCAGACCCGGACTAGCTGGGGCCAACGTCCTGACTTTC.